Each of the 21 T cell receptor beta chains below was sequenced from the same sample in a study of sequential checkpoint blockade in melanoma. Stated treatment: randomized to nivolumab then ipilimumab (arm A) or the reverse (arm B). Libraries were prepared by immunoSEQ multiplex PCR; TCRdb keeps only in-frame clonotypes and omits some of them. The data contain 25,000 to 30,000 clones, 83% of them singletons. The starting material was CD8+ T cells sorted from blood (inferred from file names), obtained from a patient given nivolumab and ipilimumab in sequence. These receptors were taken from a human donor with melanoma.

V usage is TRBV4-1 and J usage is TRBJ2-1; 7 bases line up with TRBD2. The CDR3 is 15 residues long. In germline, CDR1 is MGHRA, CDR2 YSYEKL. J lost 2 bases, V lost 8 bases, and 9 bases had no gene match. The CDR3 is CASGSGTTTYNEQFF. The CDR3 nucleotides read TGCGCCAGCGGAAGCGGGACGACGACCTACAATGAGCAGTTCTTC.

CDR3 residues: CASSPRTGELFF. DNA for the CDR3: TGTGCCAGCAGCCCCCGGACCGGGGAGCTGTTTTTT. The chain links TRBV7-2 to TRBJ2-2, with unresolved D. Germline-derived CDR1 and CDR2 are SGHTA and FQGNSA. CDR3 length equals 12 residues. V lost 5 bases to trimming and J lost 5 bases, with 6 bases between them.

Remarks on this clone: At one end the junction does not follow the germline gene, possibly because of a read error. The V gene is TRBV7-7, the J gene TRBJ2-5; maybe TRBD1 (6 bases). Germline assignment: CDR1 SSHAT and CDR2 FNYEAQ (reference sequence). The CDR3 is made up of 19 amino acids. As DNA, the CDR3 is TGTGCTAGCAGCTTAGACCCCTCACAGGGCTTGGGGCGTCAAGAGACCCAGTACTTC. Encoded protein: CASSLDPSQGLGRQETQYF.

CDR3 DNA: TGCGCCAGCAGCCAATCCCCTATCCCGAACACTGAAGCTTTCTTT. Translated: CASSQSPIPNTEAFF. This chain uses TRBV4-1 with TRBJ1-1; D gene unclear. V shed 2 bases and J shed 1 base, with 11 bases lying between them. This CDR3 region has 15 residues. Germline V gene lookup returns CDR1 MGHRA and CDR2 YSYEKL.

This clone was detected once. The rearrangement joins TRBV10-1 to TRBJ2-1, with D perhaps TRBD2 (7 bases). This CDR3 has 17 amino acids. In germline, CDR1 is WNHNN, CDR2 SYGVQD (reference sequence). Trimming left V 6 bases short and J 5 bases short, with 23 bases between. CDR3: CASRPGEGETLHNEQFF. As DNA, the CDR3 is TGCGCCAGCAGGCCTGGGGAGGGGGAGACTCTCCACAATGAGCAGTTCTTC.

The chain employs TRBV28 and TRBJ2-7; 12 bases are a match to TRBD2. The ends lost 1 base at V and 0 bases at J; junction bases unmatched: 4. The CDR3 has 17 amino acids. CDR1 and CDR2 from the germline V gene are MDHEN and SYDVKM. CDR3 DNA: TGTGCCAGCAGTTTATTCCTAGCGGGAGGGATCTCCTACGAGCAGTACTTC. It is translated as CASSLFLAGGISYEQYF.

The chain links TRBV4-3 to TRBJ2-6; D gene ambiguous. Germline CDR1 is LGHNA and CDR2 is YSLEER. V was cut by 1 base and J by 0 bases, with 13 bases left in between. The CDR3 totals 18 residues. In DNA, the CDR3 is TGCGCCAGCAGCCAAGCCCCTTCGAGCGACTCTGGGGCCAACGTCCTGACTTTC. It encodes CASSQAPSSDSGANVLTF.

The genes are TRBV5-1 and TRBJ2-5, with a weak D call TRBD2 (6 bases). Germline lookup yields CDR1 SGHRS and CDR2 YFSETQ. The germline V and J ends were trimmed by 3 bases and 7 bases, with 19 bases remaining between them. This CDR3 is 15 amino acids long. CDR3 amino acids: CASSSTTGTGLTQYF. The CDR3 DNA follows: TGCGCCAGCAGCTCCACGACCGGGACTGGGTTGACCCAGTACTTC.

This clone was picked up one time. The chain employs TRBV5-1 and TRBJ1-2; D remains unclear. The CDR3 has 14 residues. Germline lookup yields CDR1 SGHRS and CDR2 YFSETQ. The V and J ends lost 4 bases and 4 bases respectively, with 14 bases between them. The CDR3 DNA reads as TGCGCCAGCAGCCCCGAGCGGAATCGCTATGGCTACACCTTC. Translated: CASSPERNRYGYTF.

This chain links TRBV27 with TRBJ2-1, with a weak D call TRBD1 (5 bases). Trimming pared 6 bases from V and 4 bases from J, leaving 13 bases between. CDR1 is MNHEY and CDR2 is SMNVEV in the germline V gene (reference sequence). The length of the CDR3 is 14 residues. DNA for the CDR3: TGTGCCAGCAGCCCTAGGGGCATTTACAATGAGCAGTTCTTC. Residues: CASSPRGIYNEQFF.

The chain carries TRBV4-3 and TRBJ2-1, with TRBD1 matching 10 bases. Germline CDR1 reads LGHNA; CDR2 reads YSLEER. With 1 base clipped from V and 11 bases from J, the junction kept 2 bases outside the gene matches. The CDR3 is 13 amino acids. The CDR3 sequence: CASSQGQGAQQFF. For the CDR3, the DNA is TGCGCCAGCAGCCAAGGACAGGGGGCGCAGCAGTTCTTC.

V is TRBV14 and J is TRBJ2-7; D remains unclear. Germline V gives CDR1 SGHDN, CDR2 FVKESK. Between the trimmed V and J ends, which lost 5 bases and 1 base, there was a span of 15 bases. CDR3 size: 15 residues. CDR3: CASSEGISASYEQYF. CDR3 coding DNA: TGTGCCAGCAGCGAAGGTATCAGTGCTTCCTACGAGCAGTACTTC.

The chain carries TRBV5-1 and TRBJ2-7, with D possibly being TRBD2 (6 bases). There are 15 residues in the CDR3. Germline V lookup: CDR1 SGHRS, CDR2 YFSETQ. V gave up 3 bases and J gave up 4 bases, with 17 bases separating them. The CDR3 spells CASSSTSFPFYEQYF. CDR3 coding DNA: TGCGCCAGCAGCTCGACTAGTTTCCCTTTTTACGAGCAGTACTTC.

This clone was counted a single time. The chain uses TRBV11-2 and TRBJ2-5; TRBD1 matches at 8 bases. The germline CDR1 and CDR2 sequences are SGHAT and FQNNGV. Trimming took 3 bases from V and 5 from J; bases not matched to a gene: 5. CDR3 length equals 14 residues. The CDR3 sequence: CASSFLTGVETQYF. CDR3 sequence (DNA): TGTGCCAGCAGCTTCCTGACAGGGGTGGAGACCCAGTACTTC. Variable domain in full (rest from reference TRBV11-2 and TRBJ2-5): EAGVAQSPRYKIIEKRQSVAFWCNPISGHATLYWYQQILGQGPKLLIQFQNNGVVDDSQLPKDRFSAERLKGVDSTLKIQPAKLEDSAVYLCASSFLTGVETQYFGPGTRLLVL.

A single count supports this clone. The chain joins TRBV5-6 to TRBJ2-1, with D unclear. This CDR3 region has 14 residues. Per the germline V gene, CDR1 is SGHDT and CDR2 is YYEEEE. Trimming pared 0 bases from V and 0 bases from J, leaving 4 bases between. CDR3: CASSLGGSYNEQFF. For the CDR3, the DNA is TGTGCCAGCAGCTTGGGCGGCTCCTACAATGAGCAGTTCTTC. Drawing the rest from reference TRBV5-6 and TRBJ2-1, the complete variable domain is DAGVTQSPTHLIKTRGQQVTLRCSPKSGHDTVSWYQQALGQGPQFIFQYYEEEERQRGNFPDRFSGHQFPNYSSELNVNALLLGDSALYLCASSLGGSYNEQFFGPGTRLTVL.

This clone came up a few times. This chain joins TRBV6-1 and TRBJ1-5; a possible D gene is TRBD1 (6 bases). V was cut by 4 bases and J by 7 bases, with 17 bases left in between. The CDR3 loop spans 15 amino acids. Per the germline V gene, CDR1 is MNHNS and CDR2 is SASEGT. CDR3 nucleotide sequence: TGTGCCAGCAGTGTCGCCAGGGGTGGATGGCAGCCCCAGCATTTT. Encoded protein: CASSVARGGWQPQHF.

This clone was recorded a few times. The rearrangement links TRBV9 to TRBJ2-1; 11 nucleotides line up with TRBD2. This CDR3 contains 15 residues. Per germline, CDR1 SGDLS and CDR2 YYNGEE. V dropped 0 bases and J dropped 6; count of bases not matched to a gene: 2. CDR3 region: CASSVDLAGGNEQFF. The CDR3 nucleotides read TGTGCCAGCAGCGTAGATCTAGCGGGAGGCAATGAGCAGTTCTTC.

The CDR3 is CASSWAGVKSGAFF. Written as DNA, the CDR3 is TGTGCCAGCAGTTGGGCCGGTGTAAAGTCTGGAGCTTTCTTT. V usage is TRBV25-1 and J usage is TRBJ1-1, with D unclear. V was clipped by 5 bases and J by 10 bases, with 20 bases between them. Per the germline V gene, CDR1 is MGHDK and CDR2 is SYGVNS. The CDR3 runs to 14 residues.

The chain links TRBV4-3 to TRBJ2-1; possible D gene TRBD1, 6 bases. The CDR3 covers 16 residues. Trimming pared 1 base from V and 2 bases from J, leaving 12 bases between. CDR1 is LGHNA, CDR2 YSLEER, per germline. For the CDR3, the DNA is TGCGCCAGCAGCCAAGGCGTTCAGGGGACCTACAATGAGCAGTTCTTC. This codes for CASSQGVQGTYNEQFF.

The V gene is TRBV4-3, the J gene TRBJ2-7; 9 bases fit TRBD1. Germline CDR1 and CDR2: LGHNA and YSLEER. After removal of 3 bases from V and 1 base from J, the junction contained 1 base not matched to a gene. This CDR3 is built from 14 residues. The DNA for the CDR3 is TGCGCCAGCAGCCAGGGACAGGGATCCTACGAGCAGTACTTC. It encodes CASSQGQGSYEQYF.

The genes are TRBV7-9 and TRBJ2-1, with a tentative D call TRBD2 (5 bases). Looked up from germline, CDR1 is SEHNR and CDR2 is FQNEAQ (reference sequence). The CDR3 runs 15 residues. With 1 base removed from V and 2 bases from J, the gap between germline ends came to 9 bases. CDR3 nucleotides: TGTGCCAGCAGCTTAGGTAAGAGGGCCTACAATGAGCAGTTCTTC. Protein sequence: CASSLGKRAYNEQFF.